This T cell receptor (beta chain) was sequenced in a study of cytomegalovirus exposure and HLA in healthy donors. Whole-study findings and limits: A later examination showed that TCR association rates differed by HLA locus, with DRB1 most and HLA-C fewest.

In the PCR, 60 Vbeta and 13 Jbeta primers were used. Produced via immunoSEQ multiplex PCR; TCRdb's table is partial and in-frame only. The table lists around 150,000 clones, around 81% of them singletons, with approximately 6.2% in the top ten. Germline CDR1 SGDLS, CDR2 YYNGEE. This CDR3 is built from 21 residues. With 0 bases clipped from V and 6 bases from J, the junction kept 24 bases outside the gene matches. Remarks on this clone: Its antigen remains unidentified.

Sequencing was done on a sample of PBMCs. The origin of this receptor is a man between 35 and 55 years old in good health and CMV-seropositive. V usage is TRBV9 and J usage is TRBJ1-2; 9 nucleotides agree with TRBD1. CDR3 nucleotide sequence: TGTGCCAGCAGCGTAGTCCCCCTGACTCCCGGGACAGGGTTCAGTGGCGATGGCTACACCTTC. Its translation is CASSVVPLTPGTGFSGDGYTF.